The clone carrying this TCR beta chain came up once. CDR1 and CDR2 (germline): SGHKS, YYEKEE (reference sequence). Trimming pared 3 bases from V and 1 base from J, leaving 8 bases between. This CDR3 is built from 13 residues. The source of the sample is a study of blood T cell repertoires in COVID-19. The repertoire was sequenced with immunoSEQ multiplex PCR; TCRdb's copy has only in-frame clones and lacks some. The sample lists 140,000 to 150,000 clones, 81% occurring once. The sequenced material came from peripheral blood. The clonotype originates from a human donor in a cohort sampled during active COVID-19. The V and J genes are TRBV5-5 and TRBJ2-7, with D possibly being TRBD1 (6 bases). Written as DNA, the CDR3 is TGTGCCAGCAGCTACAGGGCTTCCTACGAGCAGTACTTC. This codes for CASSYRASYEQYF.